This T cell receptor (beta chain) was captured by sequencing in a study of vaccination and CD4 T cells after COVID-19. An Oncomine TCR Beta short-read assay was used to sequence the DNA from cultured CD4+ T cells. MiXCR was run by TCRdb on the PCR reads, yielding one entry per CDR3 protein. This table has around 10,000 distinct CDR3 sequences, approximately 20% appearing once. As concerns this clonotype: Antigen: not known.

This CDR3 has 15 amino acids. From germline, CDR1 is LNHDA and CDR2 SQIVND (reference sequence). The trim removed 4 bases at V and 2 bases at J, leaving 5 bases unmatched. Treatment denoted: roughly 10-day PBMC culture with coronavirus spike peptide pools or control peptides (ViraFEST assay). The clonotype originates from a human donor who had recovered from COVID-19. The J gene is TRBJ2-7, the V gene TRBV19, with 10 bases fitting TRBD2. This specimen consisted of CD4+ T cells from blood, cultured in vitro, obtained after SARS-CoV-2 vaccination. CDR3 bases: TGTGCCAGTAGTAATCCGGGGACTAGCGCCTACGAGCAGTACTTC. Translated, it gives CASSNPGTSAYEQYF.